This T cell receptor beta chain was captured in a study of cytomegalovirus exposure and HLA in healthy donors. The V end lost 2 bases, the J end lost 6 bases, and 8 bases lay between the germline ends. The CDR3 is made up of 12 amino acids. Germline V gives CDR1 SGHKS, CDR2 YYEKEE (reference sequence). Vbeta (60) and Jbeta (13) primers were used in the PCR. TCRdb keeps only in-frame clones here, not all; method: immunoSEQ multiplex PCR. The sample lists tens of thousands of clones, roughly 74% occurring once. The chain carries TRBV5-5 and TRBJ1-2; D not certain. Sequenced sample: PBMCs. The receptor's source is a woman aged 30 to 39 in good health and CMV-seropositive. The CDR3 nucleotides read TGTGCCAGCAGCTTCGGCGGGGATGGCTACACCTTC. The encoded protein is CASSFGGDGYTF. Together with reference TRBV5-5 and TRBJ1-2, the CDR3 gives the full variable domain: DAGVTQSPTHLIKTRGQQVTLRCSPISGHKSVSWYQQVLGQGPQFIFQYYEKEERGRGNFPDRFSARQFPNYSSELNVNALLLGDSALYLCASSFGGDGYTFGSGTRLTVV.